What follows describes a single TCR beta chain. The germline V gene has CDR1 SGHRS and CDR2 YFSETQ. V was clipped by 0 bases and J by 2 bases; unmatched bases: 4. The CDR3 contains 15 residues. This sample is drawn from a study of blood T cell repertoires in COVID-19. Using immunoSEQ multiplex PCR, the repertoire was profiled, and TCRdb retains in-frame clones only, with some absent. The sample comprises about 41,000 clones, nearly 90% of which are singletons, and under 4.5% rests with the top ten. This clonotype originated in a man aged 55 to 70 with acute or convalescent COVID-19. The sample was peripheral blood. The chain recombines TRBV5-1 with TRBJ2-5; 7 nucleotides line up with TRBD1. The CDR3 sequence: CASSLVGGQQETQYF. As DNA, the CDR3 is TGCGCCAGCAGCTTGGTAGGGGGACAGCAAGAGACCCAGTACTTC.